Shown below are 11 T cell receptor beta chains from a single sample sequenced in a study of shared clonotypes between healthy human individuals (dated by TCRdb to 2020 to 2021). The library was produced with the immunoSEQ multiplex PCR assay. The clones in this table, taken by TCRdb from immuneACCESS, are in-frame only. Not every clone is retained; where verified, under half of the shortfall comes from an unresolved V gene, and the cause of the rest is unknown. For this sample there are around 500,000 clones; less than 80% appear just once. The ten largest clones take up approximately 12% of the sample. Specimen: PBMCs. The receptors come from a middle-aged woman in good health. Some clones in this sample may be carry-over from other donors' samples.

Points on this clone: Distinct nucleotide sequences in the sample also encode this CDR3. CDR3 DNA sequence: TGTGCCAGCAGCCCTGGATACGAGCAGTACTTC. This codes for CASSPGYEQYF. The rearrangement links TRBV9 to TRBJ2-7; D gene uncertain. V lost 4 bases, J lost 4 bases, and 6 bases lay in between. Germline CDR1 is SGDLS and CDR2 is YYNGEE. The CDR3 contains 11 residues. The full variable domain, completed using reference TRBV9 and TRBJ2-7, is DSGVTQTPKHLITATGQRVTLRCSPRSGDLSVYWYQQSLDQGLQFLIQYYNGEERAKGNILERFSAQQFPDLHSELNLSSLELGDSALYFCASSPGYEQYFGPGTRLTVT.

V is TRBV29-1 and J is TRBJ2-1; 10 bases fit TRBD2. This CDR3 spans 13 amino acids. Germline values: CDR1 SQVTM, CDR2 ANQGSEA. Trimming took 8 bases from V and 9 from J; bases not matched to a gene: 10. The CDR3 spells CSTSGTSETEQFF. The DNA of the CDR3 is TGCAGCACTTCCGGGACTAGCGAAACTGAGCAGTTCTTC.

The chain couples TRBV6-6 to TRBJ2-2, with D possibly TRBD2 on 6 matching bases. The germline gives CDR1 MNHNY, CDR2 SVGAGI (reference sequence). With 5 bases removed from V and 1 base from J, the gap between germline ends came to 11 bases. The CDR3 covers 15 residues. CDR3 bases: TGTGCCAGCAGTCCCCAGCGGGTGAACACCGGGGAGCTGTTTTTT. It is translated as CASSPQRVNTGELFF.

Note on this clone: One end of the junction varies from germline; a read error may be responsible. The chain recombines TRBV7-7 with TRBJ2-7; D perhaps matches TRBD1 (6 bases). Germline lookup yields CDR1 SSHAT and CDR2 FNYEAQ (reference sequence). The CDR3 is made up of 14 amino acids. The CDR3 DNA sequence: TGTGCTAGCAGCTTTCGACGAGGGGGCTACGAGCAGTACTTC. It encodes CASSFRRGGYEQYF.

In its sample, this clone was seen a few times. The chain carries TRBV19 and TRBJ2-1; 10 bases fit TRBD2. Germline lookup yields CDR1 LNHDA and CDR2 SQIVND (reference sequence). V was pared by 4 bases and J by 0 bases, with 6 bases of the junction left unmatched. CDR3 length: 17 residues. CDR3 coding DNA: TGTGCCAGTAGTACGATCGCTAGCGGGAGCTCCTACAATGAGCAGTTCTTC. This gives the protein CASSTIASGSSYNEQFF.

On this clone: Other nucleotide sequences in the sample specify the same CDR3. The chain is built from TRBV28 and TRBJ2-7, with 11 bases lining up with TRBD2. This CDR3 spans 15 amino acids. Germline assignment: CDR1 MDHEN and CDR2 SYDVKM. Trimming removed 2 bases from V and 3 bases from J; junction bases left unmatched: 3. The CDR3 bases are TGTGCCAGCAGTTTAGGGCTAGCGGGAGGCTACGAGCAGTACTTC. Translating gives CASSLGLAGGYEQYF.

V usage is TRBV18 and J usage is TRBJ2-4; the D gene is possibly TRBD1 (6 bases). V lost 3 bases and J lost 0, with 9 bases in between. Per the germline V gene, CDR1 is KGHSH and CDR2 is LQKENI. The CDR3 is 15 amino acids. CDR3: CASSPTGVAKNIQYF. The CDR3 DNA reads as TGTGCCAGCTCACCGACAGGAGTAGCCAAAAACATTCAGTACTTC. The full variable domain, rest sourced from reference TRBV18 and TRBJ2-4, is NAGVMQNPRHLVRRRGQEARLRCSPMKGHSHVYWYRQLPEEGLKFMVYLQKENIIDESGMPKERFSAEFPKEGPSILRIQQVVRGDSAAYFCASSPTGVAKNIQYFGAGTRLSVL.

The chain combines TRBV30 with TRBJ2-3; 9 bases are shared with TRBD2. The germline gives CDR1 GTSNPN, CDR2 SVGIG (reference sequence). CDR3 length: 15 amino acids. V lost 7 bases, J lost 2 bases, and 10 bases stayed unmatched. The CDR3: CAYSARTSDTDTQYF. The DNA for the CDR3 is TGTGCCTACTCCGCGAGGACTAGCGACACAGATACGCAGTATTTT.

The gene calls are TRBV13 and TRBJ2-7, with a weak D call TRBD1 (5 bases). The CDR3 sequence is 15 residues long. Trimming took 0 bases from V and 7 from J, leaving 16 bases between them. CDR1 is PRHDT and CDR2 is FYEKMQ in the germline V gene (reference sequence). The CDR3 here is CASSLGDTALGEQYF. The CDR3 bases are TGTGCCAGCAGCTTAGGGGACACAGCCCTCGGAGAGCAGTACTTC.

The V gene is TRBV4-1, the J gene TRBJ1-1; 7 bases agree with TRBD1. With 3 bases clipped from V and 4 bases from J, the junction kept 5 bases outside the gene matches. CDR1 and CDR2 (germline): MGHRA, YSYEKL. The CDR3 sequence is 14 residues long. CDR3 in amino acids: CASSHTGAGTEAFF. The CDR3 DNA sequence: TGCGCCAGCAGCCACACAGGGGCGGGCACTGAAGCTTTCTTT.

The V gene is TRBV2, the J gene TRBJ2-7, with no clear D. Deletions cut 0 bases from V and 3 bases from J, with 6 bases between. There are 13 residues in the CDR3. Germline CDR1 is SNHLY and CDR2 is FYNNEI. DNA for the CDR3: TGTGCCAGCAGTGAAGCGCTCAGCTACGAGCAGTACTTC. As protein: CASSEALSYEQYF. The full variable domain, with the rest looked up from reference TRBV2 and TRBJ2-7, is EPEVTQTPSHQVTQMGQEVILRCVPISNHLYFYWYRQILGQKVEFLVSFYNNEISEKSEIFDDQFSVERPDGSNFTLKIRSTKLEDSAMYFCASSEALSYEQYFGPGTRLTVT.